Following are 12 T cell receptor beta chains from one sample sequenced in a study of vaccination and CD4 T cells after COVID-19. Which antigens these TCRs recognize remains unknown. Treatment specified: approximately 9-day PBMC culture with coronavirus spike peptide pools or control peptides (ViraFEST assay). The Oncomine TCR Beta short-read assay was applied to DNA of cultured CD4+ T cells. TCRdb processed the PCR reads anew with MiXCR; each CDR3 protein has one entry. The sample includes around 9,600 distinct CDR3 sequences, around half of them seen just once. The sample taken for sequencing was CD4+ T cells from blood, cultured in vitro. The receptors here all came from a human donor who had recovered from COVID-19.

This chain joins TRBV7-2 and TRBJ1-1; D remains unclear. The CDR3 consists of 14 residues. V gave up 1 base and J gave up 5 bases, with 11 bases separating them. CDR1 and CDR2 (germline): SGHTA, FQGNSA. This CDR3 is CASSLESAGTEAFF. The CDR3 nucleotides are TGTGCCAGCAGCTTAGAGTCGGCGGGTACTGAAGCTTTCTTT.

With regard to this clonotype: A junction boundary mismatches the germline segment, possibly from a read error. The chain employs TRBV6-2 or TRBV6-3 and TRBJ2-7; 9 nucleotides agree with TRBD2. CDR3 length equals 13 residues. The germline gives CDR1 MNHEY, CDR2 SVGEGT. The CDR3 DNA reads as TGTGCCAGTAGTTCTCGGCTAGCGGGGGAGCAGTACTTC. It translates to CASSSRLAGEQYF.

This clonotype was observed a few times. V and J are TRBV7-2 and TRBJ2-2; 7 nucleotides align to TRBD1. V shed 5 bases, J shed 6 bases, and the junction held 6 bases outside the gene matches. The CDR3 has 14 residues. Germline V gene lookup returns CDR1 SGHTA and CDR2 FQGNSA. CDR3 nucleotides: TGTGCCAGCAGCCCTCTAACAGGGGCCGGGGAGCTGTTTTTT. As protein: CASSPLTGAGELFF.

The chain joins TRBV6-1 to TRBJ1-4, with a weak D call TRBD1 (5 bases). V shed 6 bases and J shed 5 bases, with 16 bases lying between them. Germline CDR1 and CDR2: MNHNS and SASEGT. The CDR3 totals 15 residues. CDR3 region: CASSFGAGTNEKLFF. DNA for the CDR3: TGTGCCAGCAGCTTCGGGGCAGGGACGAATGAAAAACTGTTTTTT.

This clonotype was seen a handful of times. This chain links TRBV7-2 with TRBJ2-2; D is unresolved. Germline assignment: CDR1 SGHTA and CDR2 FQGNSA. This CDR3 is 12 amino acids long. The germline V and J ends were trimmed by 3 bases and 6 bases, with 5 bases remaining between them. This chain's CDR3 is CASSFPAGELFF. The CDR3 DNA sequence: TGTGCCAGCAGCTTTCCGGCCGGGGAGCTGTTTTTT.

This clonotype was observed a handful of times. The V gene is TRBV7-2, the J gene TRBJ1-5; D might be TRBD1 (6 bases). This CDR3 is 14 amino acids long. V was pared by 4 bases and J by 5 bases, with 12 bases between. CDR1 is SGHTA and CDR2 is FQGNSA in the germline V gene. CDR3 sequence reads: CASSSQGMDQPQHF. The CDR3 nucleotides read TGTGCCAGCAGCTCGCAGGGGATGGATCAGCCCCAGCATTTT.

In this sample, this clonotype is medium-sized. The CDR3 DNA reads as TGTGCCAGCAGCTTACCCGGCAGGGGGAACACCGGGGAGCTGTTTTTT. Translating gives CASSLPGRGNTGELFF. The chain has TRBV7-8 and TRBJ2-2; TRBD1 might be the D (6 bases). CDR3 length: 16 amino acids. Germline loops: CDR1 SGHVS, CDR2 FQNEAQ. V lost 2 bases to trimming and J lost 1 base, with 11 bases between them.

The chain has TRBV24-1 and TRBJ2-3; D perhaps matches TRBD2 (6 bases). The germline V and J ends were trimmed by 3 bases and 0 bases, with 15 bases remaining between them. Germline V CDR1 and CDR2: KGHDR, SFDVKD. The CDR3 covers 17 residues. The CDR3 here is CATSDPPGGGSTDTQYF. The CDR3 nucleotides are TGTGCCACCAGTGATCCCCCCGGGGGAGGTAGCACAGATACGCAGTATTTT.

V and J are TRBV12-3 or TRBV12-4 and TRBJ1-2; D is possibly TRBD1 (6 bases). Trimming cost V 0 bases and J 11 bases, with 19 bases left between them. The CDR3 has 15 amino acids. The CDR3 DNA follows: TGTGCCAGCAGTTTAGCGCCCGGGACACCATTTCAGTACACCTTC. Protein sequence: CASSLAPGTPFQYTF.

V usage is TRBV25-1 and J usage is TRBJ2-7; D remains unclear. Trimming removed 5 bases from V and 3 bases from J, with 5 bases in between. The CDR3 length is 11 residues. Germline V CDR1 and CDR2: MGHDK, SYGVNS. For the CDR3, the DNA is TGTGCCAGCAGTCAAAACTACGAGCAGTACTTC. Protein sequence: CASSQNYEQYF.

The chain employs TRBV7-2 and TRBJ2-2, with 9 bases identical to TRBD2. CDR1 is SGHTA and CDR2 is FQGNSA in the germline V gene. CDR3 length: 16 amino acids. Germline trimming cut 5 bases from V and 0 bases from J; bases unmatched to any gene: 4. CDR3 loop: CASSRLAAANTGELFF. In DNA form, the CDR3 reads TGTGCCAGCAGCCGACTAGCGGCCGCGAACACCGGGGAGCTGTTTTTT.

This clonotype has more than one count but fewer than ten. CDR3 sequence (DNA): TGTGCCAGCAGTTACTCGCCAACAGGGTTGCTGTTTTGGCCCCAGCATTTT. Protein sequence: CASSYSPTGLLFWPQHF. V and J are TRBV6-5 and TRBJ1-5; D perhaps matches TRBD1 (6 bases). The germline gives CDR1 MNHEY, CDR2 SVGAGI. This CDR3 contains 17 residues. The germline V and J ends were trimmed by 0 bases and 9 bases, with 21 bases remaining between them.